This paragraph reports one TCR beta chain. The CDR3 consists of 16 residues. In germline, CDR1 is GTSNPN, CDR2 SVGIG (reference sequence). V shed 3 bases and J shed 2 bases, with 19 bases lying between them. The entry originates in a study of CD8 T cells in Susac syndrome. An input of about 0.5 to 1 ug of RNA was subjected to reverse transcription using random hexamers. One entry per CDR3 protein, called by TCRdb with MiXCR from the immunoSEQ multiplex PCR reads. The table records 200,000 to 300,000 distinct CDR3 sequences, 85% to 95% of them present only once. The sequence came from a human donor with multiple sclerosis. Sequenced material: CD4+ T cells from PBMCs. The chain has TRBV30 and TRBJ1-2; D is perhaps TRBD1 (5 bases). CDR3 amino acids: CAWSGPGARRNYGYTF. CDR3 DNA sequence: TGTGCCTGGAGCGGCCCCGGGGCGAGGAGGAACTATGGCTACACCTTC.